The clone carrying this TCR beta chain was found many times. Time point reported: persistent/refractory GD, antithyroid drugs over 5 years with positive TRAb. RNA from PBMCs was the source of the TCR library. As a group, patients came from one endocrinology department in Xi'an, China. The data were obtained in a study of regulatory T cells in long-lasting Graves disease. The germline V and J ends were trimmed by 5 bases and 0 bases, with 10 bases remaining between them. The CDR3 extends over 14 amino acids. Germline-derived CDR1 and CDR2 are MNHEY and SMNVEV (reference sequence). Construction of TCR beta libraries relied on iRepertoire HTBI primers and on Arm-PCR targeting CDR3 regions. Each CDR3 protein gets one entry after TCRdb re-called the multiplex PCR reads with MiXCR. Of 300,000 to 400,000 distinct CDR3 sequences in the sample, roughly a fifth are singletons; the top ten hold less than 30%.

Sequenced here: peripheral blood mononuclear cells (PBMCs), sampled when the disease was refractory, from a patient treated with antithyroid drugs. This clonotype was sampled from a female donor with Graves disease. This chain joins TRBV27 and TRBJ1-1; D not resolved. For the CDR3, the DNA is TGTGCCAGCAGTAGTTGGGCCATGAACACTGAAGCTTTCTTT. Residues: CASSSWAMNTEAFF.